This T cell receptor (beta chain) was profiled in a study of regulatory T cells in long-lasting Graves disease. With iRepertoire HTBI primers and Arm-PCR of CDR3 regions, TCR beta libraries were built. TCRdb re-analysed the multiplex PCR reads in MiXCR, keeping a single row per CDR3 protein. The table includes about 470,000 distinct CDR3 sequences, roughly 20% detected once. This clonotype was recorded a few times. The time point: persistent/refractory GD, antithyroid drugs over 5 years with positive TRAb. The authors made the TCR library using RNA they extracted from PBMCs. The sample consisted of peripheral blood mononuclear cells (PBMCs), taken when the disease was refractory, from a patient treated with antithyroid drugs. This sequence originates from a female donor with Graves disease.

The CDR3 DNA sequence: TGCGCCAGCAGTGACAATCCTTACGAGCAGTACTTC. Amino acids: CASSDNPYEQYF. J is TRBJ2-7 and V is TRBV10-2; D is undetermined. The germline gives CDR1 WSHSY, CDR2 SAAADI. The CDR3 has 12 residues. Trimming pared 3 bases from V and 4 bases from J, leaving 7 bases between.